Below are 5 T cell receptor beta chains sequenced from a single sample in a study of PD-L1 blockade in urothelial cancer. Time point noted: pretreatment peripheral blood. Clones were sequenced by immunoSEQ multiplex PCR, and TCRdb holds only the in-frame ones, with some missing. The data show roughly 51,000 clones, 70% to 90% seen once. The source material was PBMCs, sampled around atezolizumab (anti-PD-L1) treatment. These TCRs come from a man aged 60 to 75 with urothelial cancer.

The chain recombines TRBV18 with TRBJ1-6, with 9 nucleotides matching TRBD1. The V gene's germline CDR1 is KGHSH and CDR2 LQKENI. CDR3 size: 16 residues. After removal of 6 bases from V and 10 bases from J, the junction contained 13 bases not matched to a gene. The CDR3 protein is CASSPEPGQGGSPLHF. CDR3 nucleotides: TGTGCCAGCTCTCCGGAACCGGGACAGGGAGGCTCACCCCTCCACTTT.

J is TRBJ1-5 and V is TRBV19; weak D call: TRBD1 (6 bases). The CDR3 loop spans 14 amino acids. Trimming shortened V by 2 bases and J by 4 bases, and 9 bases separated the two germline ends. Germline CDR1 and CDR2: LNHDA and SQIVND (reference sequence). CDR3 protein: CASSISRGNQPQHF. CDR3 in DNA: TGTGCCAGTAGTATAAGCAGGGGTAATCAGCCCCAGCATTTT.

V and J are TRBV9 and TRBJ2-3, with D tentatively TRBD2 (5 bases). The germline V gene encodes CDR1 SGDLS and CDR2 YYNGEE. CDR3 length: 14 amino acids. The ends were cut back, 3 bases at V and 1 base at J, with 9 bases in the middle. The CDR3 protein is CASSAFGGTDTQYF. The CDR3 DNA reads as TGTGCCAGCAGCGCCTTCGGGGGCACAGATACGCAGTATTTT.

The rearrangement uses TRBV11-2 and TRBJ1-5, with a weak D call TRBD1 (5 bases). The V gene's germline CDR1 is SGHAT and CDR2 FQNNGV. This CDR3 region has 13 residues. The V and J ends lost 2 bases and 5 bases respectively, with 7 bases between them. For the CDR3, the DNA is TGTGCCAGCAGCTTAAGGGGTGATCAGCCCCAGCATTTT. It specifies CASSLRGDQPQHF.

The chain is built from TRBV18 and TRBJ1-3; D is possibly TRBD1 (5 bases). V shed 3 bases and J shed 13 bases, with 19 bases lying between them. CDR3 size: 14 residues. Germline loops: CDR1 KGHSH, CDR2 LQKENI. CDR3 nucleotides: TGTGCCAGCTCACCCATACCAAACCTGACAGTGATATATTTT. Its translation is CASSPIPNLTVIYF.